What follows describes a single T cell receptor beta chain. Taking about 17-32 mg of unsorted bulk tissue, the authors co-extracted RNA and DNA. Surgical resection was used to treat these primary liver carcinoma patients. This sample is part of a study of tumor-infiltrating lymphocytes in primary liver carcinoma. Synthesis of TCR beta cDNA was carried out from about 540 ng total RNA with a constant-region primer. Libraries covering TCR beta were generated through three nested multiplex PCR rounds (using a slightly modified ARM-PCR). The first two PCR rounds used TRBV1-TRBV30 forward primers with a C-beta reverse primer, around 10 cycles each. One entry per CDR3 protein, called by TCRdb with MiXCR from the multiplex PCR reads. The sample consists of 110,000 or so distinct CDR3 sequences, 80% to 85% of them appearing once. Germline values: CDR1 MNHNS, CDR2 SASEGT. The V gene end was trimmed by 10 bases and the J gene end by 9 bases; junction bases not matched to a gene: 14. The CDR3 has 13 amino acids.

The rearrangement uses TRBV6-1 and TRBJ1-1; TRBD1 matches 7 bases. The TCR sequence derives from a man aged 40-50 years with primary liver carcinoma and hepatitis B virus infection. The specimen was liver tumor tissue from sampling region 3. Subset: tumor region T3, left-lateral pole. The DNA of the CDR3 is TGTGCCATCAAGATGACAGGGACCCCTAAAGCTTTCTTT. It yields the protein CAIKMTGTPKAFF.